The 15 T cell receptor beta chains given below trace back to one sample, sequenced in a study of cytotoxic CD8 clonotypes in ibrutinib-treated CLL. Measured with immunoSEQ multiplex PCR; TCRdb has only the in-frame clones, and not every one. The sample gives under 30,000 clones, about 80% of which show up once; around half is in the top ten. The source was PBMCs, collected after 36 months of ibrutinib treatment. These receptor sequences come from a human donor with chronic lymphocytic leukemia.

The rearrangement links TRBV19 to TRBJ2-7, with a weak D call TRBD1 (7 bases). Between the trimmed V and J ends, which lost 3 bases and 4 bases, there was a span of 16 bases. CDR1 LNHDA and CDR2 SQIVND come from the germline V gene (reference sequence). The CDR3 is made up of 15 amino acids. The CDR3 DNA reads TGTGCCAGTAGTATGGGGCAGGGGGGATTATACGAGCAGTACTTC. It yields the protein CASSMGQGGLYEQYF.

This clone has a single count. The genes are TRBV5-6 and TRBJ1-1; 7 nucleotides align to TRBD1. J gave up 1 base and V 0 bases, and 3 bases lay outside the gene matches. Germline lookup yields CDR1 SGHDT and CDR2 YYEEEE. There are 15 residues in the CDR3. The CDR3 loop is CASSLDRGENTEAFF. CDR3 bases: TGTGCCAGCAGCTTGGACAGGGGTGAGAACACTGAAGCTTTCTTT. Full variable domain (rest looked up from reference TRBV5-6 and TRBJ1-1): DAGVTQSPTHLIKTRGQQVTLRCSPKSGHDTVSWYQQALGQGPQFIFQYYEEEERQRGNFPDRFSGHQFPNYSSELNVNALLLGDSALYLCASSLDRGENTEAFFGQGTRLTVV.

This clone showed up just a few times. This chain connects TRBV11-2 to TRBJ2-7, with D possibly being TRBD1 or TRBD2 (5 bases each). Germline V gene data show CDR1 as SGHAT and CDR2 as FQNNGV. The length of the CDR3 is 15 residues. The V end lost 5 bases, the J end lost 4 bases, and 18 bases lay between the germline ends. In nucleotides, the CDR3 is TGTGCCAGCAGCACCCCGGGACCGATGCTTTACGAGCAGTACTTC. Its protein product is CASSTPGPMLYEQYF.

The chain joins TRBV18 to TRBJ2-7; 8 positions match TRBD1. The CDR3 covers 13 residues. With 3 bases clipped from V and 6 bases from J, the junction kept 4 bases outside the gene matches. CDR1 is KGHSH, CDR2 LQKENI, per germline. CDR3 amino acids: CASSPFDRGEQYF. CDR3 coding DNA: TGTGCCAGCTCACCTTTCGACAGGGGCGAGCAGTACTTC.

The chain joins TRBV4-2 to TRBJ1-2; TRBD1 is a possible D gene (6 bases). Trimming removed 3 bases from V and 1 base from J, with 15 bases in between. Germline CDR1 and CDR2: LGHNA and YNFKEQ. The CDR3 contains 16 residues. The CDR3 is CASSHPGEGVNYGYTF. CDR3 sequence (DNA): TGTGCCAGCAGCCACCCTGGGGAGGGGGTTAACTATGGCTACACCTTC.

This clone appeared a few times. This chain uses TRBV11-2 with TRBJ1-2, with D possibly TRBD1 on 5 matching bases. The length of the CDR3 is 14 residues. V gave up 2 bases and J gave up 8 bases, with 15 bases separating them. Germline CDR1 is SGHAT and CDR2 is FQNNGV. CDR3 region: CASSLSRAVPGYTF. CDR3 DNA: TGTGCCAGCAGCTTATCCAGGGCCGTTCCCGGCTACACCTTC.

V gene TRBV29-1 combines with J gene TRBJ1-1; no firm D call. Between the trimmed V and J ends, which lost 5 bases and 0 bases, there was a span of 4 bases. The CDR3 runs to 11 residues. Germline V lookup: CDR1 SQVTM, CDR2 ANQGSEA. The CDR3 loop reads CSVPVNTEAFF. CDR3 DNA: TGCAGCGTTCCAGTGAACACTGAAGCTTTCTTT.

This clone was seen more than once but under ten times. The chain has TRBV4-1 and TRBJ1-6; a possible D gene is TRBD1 (5 bases). There are 16 residues in the CDR3. Per germline, CDR1 MGHRA and CDR2 YSYEKL. Between the trimmed V and J ends, which lost 1 base and 8 bases, there was a span of 15 bases. Here the CDR3 reads CASSQVRGFDYSPLHF. The CDR3 DNA follows: TGCGCCAGCAGCCAAGTTAGGGGCTTCGATTATTCACCCCTCCACTTT.

The chain joins TRBV18 to TRBJ1-5, with D unclear. Germline V gene sequence: CDR1 KGHSH, CDR2 LQKENI. CDR3 size: 18 residues. V shed 2 bases and J shed 0 bases, with 17 bases lying between them. Here the CDR3 reads CASSPKGPLTFSNQPQHF. The CDR3, as DNA: TGTGCCAGCTCACCAAAGGGCCCACTTACCTTTAGCAATCAGCCCCAGCATTTT.

The genes are TRBV2 and TRBJ2-3; no firm D call. Trimming removed 4 bases at V and 3 bases at J, with 14 bases between. CDR3 length: 15 residues. CDR1 and CDR2 (germline): SNHLY, FYNNEI. As DNA, the CDR3 is TGTGCCAGCAGTGGGGGTAAGGAGAGGACAGATACGCAGTATTTT. It translates to CASSGGKERTDTQYF.

This chain uses TRBV2 with TRBJ2-5, with D perhaps being TRBD1 or TRBD2 (6 bases each). The ends were cut back, 11 bases at V and 1 base at J, with 11 bases in the middle. This CDR3 comprises 12 residues. Per germline, CDR1 SNHLY and CDR2 FYNNEI. In DNA, the CDR3 is TGTGCCCAGTGGGGGGCCCAAGAGACCCAGTACTTC. This encodes CAQWGAQETQYF.

This sequence joins TRBV5-1 and TRBJ2-7; 8 bases match TRBD1. This CDR3 region has 15 residues. Germline V lookup: CDR1 SGHRS, CDR2 YFSETQ. V was pared by 4 bases and J by 5 bases, with 11 bases of the junction left unmatched. For the CDR3, the DNA is TGCGCCAGCAGCGTATCCGGGACAGGTTGGGACGAGCAGTACTTC. It specifies CASSVSGTGWDEQYF.

The chain links TRBV19 to TRBJ2-7; no reliable D call. This CDR3 is 14 amino acids long. Trimming removed 3 bases at V and 0 bases at J, with 9 bases between. Germline lookup yields CDR1 LNHDA and CDR2 SQIVND (reference sequence). The CDR3 DNA sequence: TGTGCCAGTAGTATTAGCCCTACCTCCTACGAGCAGTACTTC. Residues: CASSISPTSYEQYF.

This rearrangement joins TRBV7-9 to TRBJ1-2; D is undetermined. Trimming removed 2 bases at V and 2 bases at J, with 6 bases between. The CDR3 totals 13 residues. The V gene's germline CDR1 is SEHNR and CDR2 FQNEAQ (reference sequence). As DNA, the CDR3 is TGTGCCAGCAGCTTACAGGTGAACTATGGCTACACCTTC. Amino acids: CASSLQVNYGYTF.

The genes are TRBV5-1 and TRBJ2-3, with unresolved D. The germline gives CDR1 SGHRS, CDR2 YFSETQ. CDR3 length equals 14 residues. V lost 5 bases and J 0 bases, leaving 10 bases between the germline ends. The CDR3 nucleotides are TGCGCCAGCAGGTTAACGGGTAGCACAGATACGCAGTATTTT. Translated, it gives CASRLTGSTDTQYF. Combining the CDR3 with reference TRBV5-1 and TRBJ2-3 gives the whole variable domain KAGVTQTPRYLIKTRGQQVTLSCSPISGHRSVSWYQQTPGQGLQFLFEYFSETQRNKGNFPGRFSGRQFSNSRSEMNVSTLELGDSALYLCASRLTGSTDTQYFGPGTRLTVL.